This TCR beta chain is drawn from a study of beta chain features in type 1 diabetes. Overall study findings and caveats: All four CD4+ subsets from Type 1 diabetes patients carried moderately but significantly shorter TCRB CDR3s.

A remark on this clone: Its antigen remains unknown.

The authors reverse transcribed all of the isolated RNA, so sequencing captured expressed TCRB transcripts. Produced via immunoSEQ multiplex PCR; TCRdb's table is partial and in-frame only. The table includes around 140,000 clones, about 13% detected once. The germline V and J ends were trimmed by 3 bases and 0 bases, with 10 bases remaining between them. The CDR3 runs 15 residues. Germline assignment: CDR1 SGHKS and CDR2 YYEKEE (reference sequence). The chain employs TRBV5-5 and TRBJ2-1; weak D call: TRBD1 (5 bases). Sequencing was carried out using central memory CD4+ T cells from blood. The receptor was derived from a man between 18 and 29 years old with type 1 diabetes. In nucleotides, the CDR3 is TGTGCCAGCAGCTCACAGGTTAGCTCCTACAATGAGCAGTTCTTC. This translates into CASSSQVSSYNEQFF.